These 18 T cell receptor beta chains came from one sample sequenced in a study of shared clonotypes between healthy human individuals. Assay: immunoSEQ multiplex PCR; the TCRdb copy retains only in-frame clones and omits some. This table has under 1,100,000 clones, roughly 74% appearing once. Material: memory CD4+ T cells from PBMCs. The sample's subset: CD45RA-negative fraction. These receptors originate from a man between 18 and 35 years old in good health. Some clones in this sample may be carry-over from other donors' samples.

The chain couples TRBV5-1 to TRBJ2-5; TRBD1 is a possible D gene (6 bases). The germline V gene encodes CDR1 SGHRS and CDR2 YFSETQ. The ends were cut back, 4 bases at V and 9 bases at J, with 13 bases in the middle. This CDR3 contains 12 residues. The CDR3 coding sequence is TGCGCCAGCAGCACAGGGCCCCGGGCCCAGTACTTC. Its translation is CASSTGPRAQYF.

This clone was seen just once. The V call is TRBV2, the J call TRBJ2-7, with D tentatively TRBD2 (6 bases). V was shortened by 4 bases and J by 7 bases, with 14 bases between the two germline ends. CDR3 length: 13 residues. CDR1 SNHLY and CDR2 FYNNEI come from the germline V gene. CDR3 region: CASSGGDLREQYF. The CDR3 bases are TGTGCCAGCAGTGGGGGGGACCTCCGGGAGCAGTACTTC.

V gene TRBV7-9 combines with J gene TRBJ1-4; a weak D match, TRBD1 (5 bases). The CDR3 has 15 amino acids. V dropped 7 bases and J dropped 5 bases, with 17 bases sitting between them. Germline V gene lookup returns CDR1 SEHNR and CDR2 FQNEAQ (reference sequence). The CDR3 here is CASNPGTTLNEKLFF. DNA of the CDR3: TGTGCCAGCAACCCCGGGACCACGTTGAATGAAAAACTGTTTTTT. The full variable domain, completed using reference TRBV7-9 and TRBJ1-4, is DTGVSQNPRHKITKRGQNVTFRCDPISEHNRLYWYRQTLGQGPEFLTYFQNEAQLEKSRLLSDRFSAERPKGSFSTLEIQRTEQGDSAMYLCASNPGTTLNEKLFFGSGTQLSVL.

This clone occurred a few times. The CDR3 sequence is CASSPLGAGQPQHF. In DNA form, the CDR3 reads TGTGCCAGCAGTCCGCTGGGGGCCGGTCAGCCCCAGCATTTT. V and J are TRBV28 and TRBJ1-5, with D possibly being TRBD1 (6 bases). Germline assignment: CDR1 MDHEN and CDR2 SYDVKM. The V and J ends lost 5 bases and 6 bases respectively, with 14 bases between them. This CDR3 contains 14 residues. Complete variable domain (other parts from reference TRBV28 and TRBJ1-5): DVKVTQSSRYLVKRTGEKVFLECVQDMDHENMFWYRQDPGLGLRLIYFSYDVKMKEKGDIPEGYSVSREKKERFSLILESASTNQTSMYLCASSPLGAGQPQHFGDGTRLSIL.

V usage is TRBV28 and J usage is TRBJ2-7; D remains unclear. This CDR3 comprises 13 residues. V was trimmed by 6 bases and J by 3 bases, leaving 12 bases between them. Germline-derived CDR1 and CDR2 are MDHEN and SYDVKM. The CDR3, as DNA: TGTGCCAGCAGCCTCGGAACTAACTACGAGCAGTACTTC. Its translation is CASSLGTNYEQYF.

V gene TRBV21-1 combines with J gene TRBJ1-5. TRBV21-1 constitutes a pseudogene. CDR3 length: 16 residues. The CDR3 DNA sequence: TGTGCCAGCAGCAGTACGGGGGCCGTTAGCAATCAGCCCCAGCATTTT. Its protein is CASSSTGAVSNQPQHF.

V and J are TRBV5-1 and TRBJ2-7, with TRBD2 identical over 10 bases. The CDR3 spans 16 residues. V shed 4 bases and J 4 bases; nucleotides not matched to a gene: 11. CDR1 and CDR2 from the germline V gene are SGHRS and YFSETQ. CDR3 sequence: CASSPTGLAVGYEQYF. CDR3 sequence (DNA): TGCGCCAGCAGCCCAACCGGACTAGCGGTAGGGTACGAGCAGTACTTC.

The chain combines TRBV27 with TRBJ1-2, with 12 bases that match TRBD1. V gave up 6 bases and J gave up 7 bases; unmatched junction bases: 3. Germline CDR1 and CDR2: MNHEY and SMNVEV (reference sequence). The CDR3 runs 13 residues. As DNA, the CDR3 is TGTGCCAGCAGGGGACAGGGGGCGCGTGGCTACACCTTC. This gives the protein CASRGQGARGYTF.

Ten or more counts support this clone. The chain links TRBV7-9 to TRBJ2-5; maybe TRBD2 (6 bases). V was shortened by 2 bases and J by 12 bases, with 13 bases between the two germline ends. Germline V gives CDR1 SEHNR, CDR2 FQNEAQ (reference sequence). The CDR3 consists of 12 residues. The CDR3 nucleotides read TGTGCCAGCAGCTTACCCTGGACTATGGAGTACTTC. It translates to CASSLPWTMEYF.

The chain joins TRBV30 to TRBJ2-3, with D perhaps matching TRBD2 (6 bases). The CDR3 totals 12 residues. Between the trimmed V and J ends, which lost 3 bases and 8 bases, there was a span of 12 bases. Germline lookup yields CDR1 GTSNPN and CDR2 SVGIG (reference sequence). Here the CDR3 reads CAWSRLGGTQYF. The CDR3 DNA follows: TGTGCCTGGAGCCGCCTGGGGGGTACGCAGTATTTT.

The rearrangement joins TRBV15 to TRBJ1-2; D is uncertain. The V and J ends lost 5 bases and 4 bases respectively, with 8 bases between them. From germline, CDR1 is LNHNV and CDR2 YYDKDF (reference sequence). CDR3 length: 12 amino acids. The CDR3 DNA follows: TGTGCCACCAGCCCTCGGGGCTATGGCTACACCTTC. This codes for CATSPRGYGYTF. The whole variable domain, remainder taken from reference TRBV15 and TRBJ1-2, is DAMVIQNPRYQVTQFGKPVTLSCSQTLNHNVMYWYQQKSSQAPKLLFHYYDKDFNNEADTPDNFQSRRPNTSFCFLDIRSPGLGDTAMYLCATSPRGYGYTFGSGTRLTVV.

This clone was seen just once. The genes are TRBV6-5 and TRBJ1-1; no clear D gene. In germline, CDR1 is MNHEY, CDR2 SVGAGI. The length of the CDR3 is 13 residues. Between the trimmed V and J ends, which lost 10 bases and 6 bases, there was a span of 18 bases. The CDR3 reads CATVRNIPPEAFF. The CDR3 DNA reads TGTGCCACGGTCAGGAATATCCCTCCTGAAGCTTTCTTT.

This clone appeared a few times. The chain couples TRBV10-3 to TRBJ2-1; 13 bases match TRBD2. CDR3 size: 19 residues. Trimming took 0 bases from V and 1 from J; bases not matched to a gene: 6. CDR1 is ENHRY, CDR2 SYGVKD, per germline. The CDR3 DNA reads TGTGCCATCAGTGAGTCGGGGACTAGCGGGACCAGGTCCTACAATGAGCAGTTCTTC. Translated, it gives CAISESGTSGTRSYNEQFF.

The rearrangement joins TRBV4-1 to TRBJ2-3, with D possibly TRBD1 on 5 matching bases. Germline assignment: CDR1 MGHRA and CDR2 YSYEKL. V lost 1 base and J 3 bases, leaving 14 bases between the germline ends. CDR3 length: 16 amino acids. Here the CDR3 reads CASSQGGPEMTDTQYF. The CDR3, as DNA: TGCGCCAGCAGCCAAGGGGGCCCAGAAATGACAGATACGCAGTATTTT.

The gene calls are TRBV6-5 and TRBJ2-7; 7 bases are shared with TRBD2. The CDR3 totals 15 residues. CDR1 and CDR2 (germline): MNHEY, SVGAGI. The trim removed 6 bases at V and 1 base at J, leaving 9 bases unmatched. CDR3: CASRADTGRSYEQYF. The CDR3 DNA reads TGTGCCAGCAGAGCGGACACCGGGAGGTCCTACGAGCAGTACTTC.

In its sample, this clone was seen a few times. V and J are TRBV6-5 and TRBJ2-5; 9 bases are shared with TRBD2. The CDR3 is made up of 15 amino acids. Trimming cost V 6 bases and J 4 bases; bases outside gene matches: 9. Germline loops: CDR1 MNHEY, CDR2 SVGAGI. CDR3 in amino acids: CASRAGGRGGETQYF. The CDR3 DNA reads as TGTGCCAGCAGGGCGGGAGGGAGAGGAGGAGAGACCCAGTACTTC.

This clone was counted between two and nine times. The chain couples TRBV6-5 to TRBJ1-2, with D possibly being TRBD1 (5 bases). The germline gives CDR1 MNHEY, CDR2 SVGAGI. Trimming pared 5 bases from V and 8 bases from J, leaving 18 bases between. This CDR3 has 14 residues. CDR3 region: CASSAPGGMSGYTF. The CDR3, as DNA: TGTGCCAGCAGTGCTCCCGGGGGGATGAGCGGCTACACCTTC.

The chain is built from TRBV5-1 and TRBJ2-1, with 7 bases aligning to TRBD1. CDR3 length: 15 amino acids. V shed 4 bases and J 3 bases; nucleotides not matched to a gene: 7. Germline assignment: CDR1 SGHRS and CDR2 YFSETQ. CDR3 nucleotides: TGCGCCAGCAGCCCGCCACAGGGGATCTACAATGAGCAGTTCTTC. As protein: CASSPPQGIYNEQFF.